These 28 T cell receptor beta chains share one sample of origin, sequenced in a study of shared clonotypes between healthy human individuals. Profiled with immunoSEQ multiplex PCR; TCRdb holds only in-frame clones, not every one. This table has some 1 million clones, 65% to 75% appearing once. Sequences were obtained from memory CD4+ T cells sorted from blood. Subset defined: CD45RA-negative fraction. The origin of the receptors is a man between 18 and 35 years old in good health.

This clone was seen only a few times. Other DNA sequences in this sample translate to the same CDR3. The J gene is TRBJ2-1, the V gene TRBV30, with 8 nucleotides matching TRBD2. This CDR3 is 14 amino acids long. The V gene's germline CDR1 is GTSNPN and CDR2 SVGIG (reference sequence). Trimming at V came to 2 bases and at J to 3 bases, leaving 3 bases not matched to a gene. In DNA, the CDR3 is TGTGCCTGGAGTTCGGGGGGGCTCTACAATGAGCAGTTCTTC. Protein: CAWSSGGLYNEQFF.

On this clone itself: This CDR3 is also generated by other DNA sequences in the sample. The V call is TRBV28, the J call TRBJ1-4; tentatively, D is TRBD1 (5 bases). Germline assignment: CDR1 MDHEN and CDR2 SYDVKM. The CDR3 contains 14 residues. V was shortened by 2 bases and J by 4 bases, with 8 bases between the two germline ends. CDR3 region: CASSLGQGNEKLFF. In nucleotides, the CDR3 is TGTGCCAGCAGTTTAGGGCAGGGTAATGAAAAACTGTTTTTT. Full variable domain (rest looked up from reference TRBV28 and TRBJ1-4): DVKVTQSSRYLVKRTGEKVFLECVQDMDHENMFWYRQDPGLGLRLIYFSYDVKMKEKGDIPEGYSVSREKKERFSLILESASTNQTSMYLCASSLGQGNEKLFFGSGTQLSVL.

The table lists this clone with many counts. The chain has TRBV5-6 and TRBJ2-5; TRBD2 matches 7 bases. CDR1 and CDR2 (germline): SGHDT, YYEEEE. The CDR3 is 13 amino acids. Unmatched junction bases numbered 4, after V lost 1 base and J lost 7 bases. The CDR3 region is CASSLFGEGTQYF. The DNA of the CDR3 is TGTGCCAGCAGCTTGTTCGGGGAGGGGACCCAGTACTTC.

This clone was observed a few times. The chain uses TRBV6-5 and TRBJ2-2, with 9 bases matching TRBD1. The CDR3 has 15 residues. CDR1 is MNHEY, CDR2 SVGAGI, per germline. V lost 2 bases to trimming and J lost 5 bases; unmatched junction nucleotides: 3. The CDR3 DNA follows: TGTGCCAGCAGTTACCGACAGGGGGGGACCGGGGAGCTGTTTTTT. Translating gives CASSYRQGGTGELFF.

The V call is TRBV6-6, the J call TRBJ2-5; TRBD2 matches at 7 bases. With 5 bases clipped from V and 5 bases from J, the junction kept 14 bases outside the gene matches. Germline CDR1 MNHNY, CDR2 SVGAGI (reference sequence). The CDR3 totals 16 residues. The CDR3 bases are TGTGCCAGCAGTATGGGAATGGGAGGGCCTGGGGAGACCCAGTACTTC. It yields the protein CASSMGMGGPGETQYF.

This clone has a handful of counts. The V and J genes are TRBV7-2 and TRBJ1-5, with D unresolved. V was pared by 4 bases and J by 3 bases, with 4 bases between. This CDR3 has 12 amino acids. CDR1 is SGHTA and CDR2 is FQGNSA in the germline V gene. CDR3: CASSSANQPQHF. The CDR3 DNA reads as TGTGCCAGCAGCTCTGCCAATCAGCCCCAGCATTTT.

This sequence joins TRBV10-1 and TRBJ2-7; 9 bases are a match to TRBD1. The CDR3 is 15 amino acids. The trim removed 3 bases at V and 4 bases at J, leaving 7 bases unmatched. Germline V gene lookup returns CDR1 WNHNN and CDR2 SYGVQD (reference sequence). The CDR3 spells CASSDHGTGLYEQYF. The CDR3 DNA reads TGCGCCAGCAGTGACCACGGGACAGGGCTTTACGAGCAGTACTTC.

The V and J genes are TRBV5-1 and TRBJ2-1; D could derive from TRBD1 or TRBD2 (5 bases each). The germline V and J ends were trimmed by 0 bases and 8 bases, with 12 bases remaining between them. This CDR3 contains 14 residues. CDR1 and CDR2 (germline): SGHRS, YFSETQ. The CDR3 loop reads CASSLESGAHEQFF. DNA of the CDR3: TGCGCCAGCAGCTTGGAATCCGGGGCCCATGAGCAGTTCTTC.

The V and J genes are TRBV6-1 and TRBJ1-2, with TRBD1 identical over 11 bases. CDR1 is MNHNS and CDR2 is SASEGT in the germline V gene. The CDR3 has 15 amino acids. After removal of 6 bases from V and 6 bases from J, the junction contained 9 bases not matched to a gene. The CDR3 DNA reads TGTGCCAGCAGGGGCTCCGGGACAGGGGGTAATGGCTACACCTTC. Amino acids: CASRGSGTGGNGYTF.

The chain carries TRBV2 and TRBJ2-7, with D uncertain. The CDR3 totals 11 residues. Trimming removed 6 bases at V and 7 bases at J, with 10 bases between. CDR1 is SNHLY, CDR2 FYNNEI, per germline. CDR3 amino acids: CASRLKGEQYF. CDR3 nucleotide sequence: TGTGCCAGCAGGCTAAAAGGGGAGCAGTACTTC.

In this sample, this clone turned up many times. The chain is built from TRBV27 and TRBJ2-5; the match to TRBD2 covers 8 bases. V shed 4 bases and J 7 bases; nucleotides not matched to a gene: 8. In germline, CDR1 is MNHEY, CDR2 SMNVEV (reference sequence). The CDR3 spans 14 residues. The DNA of the CDR3 is TGTGCCAGCAGTTCCAAGCGGGGGTTCGGGACCCAGTACTTC. It codes for CASSSKRGFGTQYF.

The chain is built from TRBV29-1 and TRBJ2-7, with TRBD2 identical over 8 bases. V was pared by 5 bases and J by 1 base, with 7 bases of the junction left unmatched. The CDR3 is made up of 14 amino acids. Germline CDR1 and CDR2: SQVTM and ANQGSEA. This chain's CDR3 is CSVNGAGGSYEQYF. CDR3 coding DNA: TGCAGCGTTAACGGGGCGGGGGGATCCTACGAGCAGTACTTC.

The table lists this clone with a few counts. V and J are TRBV6-6 and TRBJ1-1; the D gene is possibly TRBD1 (6 bases). Deletions cut 5 bases from V and 2 bases from J, with 9 bases between. Germline V gene data show CDR1 as MNHNY and CDR2 as SVGAGI (reference sequence). CDR3 length: 13 amino acids. The CDR3 is CASSGQFNTEAFF. CDR3 DNA sequence: TGTGCCAGCAGTGGACAGTTTAACACTGAAGCTTTCTTT.

Worth noting for this clone: This may stem from a read error, because a much larger clone lies one nucleotide away. The chain carries TRBV5-5 and TRBJ2-7; TRBD2 agrees at 9 bases. The CDR3 is 13 amino acids. CDR1 and CDR2 from the germline V gene are SGHKS and YYEKEE (reference sequence). The junction had 3 bases not matched to a gene; V was cut back by 2 bases and J by 6 bases. The CDR3 is CASSLAGGLEQYF. The CDR3 coding sequence is TGTGCCAGCAGCTTAGCGGGGGGTCTCGAGCAGTACTTC.

The CDR3 sequence is CASSEGGLAHEQYF. CDR3 bases: TGTGCCAGCAGTGAGGGTGGACTAGCCCACGAGCAGTACTTC. The rearrangement joins TRBV25-1 to TRBJ2-5; TRBD2 aligns across 8 bases. TRBJ2-7 explains the end of the DNA better; the J call may be wrong. The CDR3 runs to 14 residues. The germline CDR1 and CDR2 sequences are MGHDK and SYGVNS.

This chain joins TRBV5-1 and TRBJ2-7; no firm D call. Germline V lookup: CDR1 SGHRS, CDR2 YFSETQ. The CDR3 has 15 residues. The V end was cut by 0 bases, the J end by 5 bases, with 15 bases between. CDR3 sequence: CASSLALGSGDEQYF. The CDR3 DNA follows: TGCGCCAGCAGCTTGGCATTGGGGTCTGGGGACGAGCAGTACTTC.

This clone was found once. The J gene is TRBJ2-5, the V gene TRBV28; D uncertain. This CDR3 spans 14 amino acids. V was trimmed by 2 bases and J by 9 bases, leaving 16 bases between them. Germline CDR1 is MDHEN and CDR2 is SYDVKM. The CDR3 is CASSLITETSSQYF. Here the CDR3 DNA reads TGTGCCAGCAGTTTAATAACTGAAACCTCGTCCCAGTACTTC.

The V gene is TRBV2, the J gene TRBJ1-4, with 8 bases matching TRBD1. J lost 8 bases, V lost 4 bases, and 6 bases had no gene match. This CDR3 has 14 residues. From germline, CDR1 is SNHLY and CDR2 FYNNEI. For the CDR3, the DNA is TGTGCCAGCAGTGTACAGGGGGATGGAGAAAAACTGTTTTTT. It codes for CASSVQGDGEKLFF.

The rearrangement joins TRBV28 to TRBJ1-6; D is unclear. CDR1 MDHEN and CDR2 SYDVKM come from the germline V gene. This CDR3 has 15 amino acids. V was clipped by 3 bases and J by 4 bases, with 10 bases between them. The CDR3 sequence is CASSFRSAYNSPLHF. CDR3 nucleotide sequence: TGTGCCAGCAGTTTCCGGTCAGCGTATAATTCACCCCTCCACTTT.

The rearrangement uses TRBV7-6 and TRBJ1-2, with D maybe TRBD1 (6 bases). V was cut by 11 bases and J by 3 bases, with 16 bases left in between. The CDR3 runs 13 residues. Germline V CDR1 and CDR2: SGHVS, FNYEAQ. CDR3 coding DNA: TGTGCCTCAGCCATACAGGGTTACTATGGCTACACCTTC. Protein sequence: CASAIQGYYGYTF.

The genes are TRBV6-4 and TRBJ2-2, with 8 nucleotides matching TRBD2. The CDR3 is made up of 14 amino acids. V lost 4 bases, J lost 4 bases, and 2 bases stayed unmatched. Germline V lookup: CDR1 MRHNA, CDR2 SNTAGT. CDR3 sequence: CASSAGTSTGELFF. DNA for the CDR3: TGTGCCAGCAGTGCGGGGACTAGCACCGGGGAGCTGTTTTTT.

This sequence joins TRBV10-3 and TRBJ2-5, with 9 bases identical to TRBD2. V shed 10 bases and J 5 bases; nucleotides not matched to a gene: 8. The length of the CDR3 is 13 residues. Per germline, CDR1 ENHRY and CDR2 SYGVKD. The CDR3 is CASTSGHAETQYF. The CDR3 DNA sequence: TGTGCCAGTACTAGCGGGCATGCGGAGACCCAGTACTTC.

In DNA form, the CDR3 reads TGTGCCAGCCAGAGGACAGGAGAAAAACTGTTTTTT. Protein: CASQRTGEKLFF. The chain is built from TRBV28 and TRBJ1-4; 7 bases are a match to TRBD1. Trimming took 8 bases from V and 8 from J; bases not matched to a gene: 5. The CDR3 runs 12 residues. Germline V gene data show CDR1 as MDHEN and CDR2 as SYDVKM.

This clone appeared a single time. The rearrangement joins TRBV19 to TRBJ1-5, with 7 bases lining up with TRBD1. The trim removed 9 bases at V and 3 bases at J, leaving 20 bases unmatched. Germline V gene data show CDR1 as LNHDA and CDR2 as SQIVND (reference sequence). The CDR3 is 18 residues long. For the CDR3, the DNA is TGTGCCAGCAAAACGCCCGGGACAGTGCGTGGGTACAATCAGCCCCAGCATTTT. It yields the protein CASKTPGTVRGYNQPQHF.

This clone was found once. One end of the junction is discordant with germline, which a read error may explain. V is TRBV6-1 and J is TRBJ1-5, with D maybe TRBD1 (6 bases). CDR3 length: 14 amino acids. CDR1 is MNHNS, CDR2 SASEGT, per germline. The CDR3 DNA reads TGTGCCAGCAGGGAAGGGGGTTTAAGCAGTCCCCAGCATTTT. This codes for CASREGGLSSPQHF.

The table lists this clone with many counts. Relative to the germline gene, one junction end is altered; a read error may explain this. Other DNA sequences in this sample translate to the same CDR3. The J gene is TRBJ1-2, the V gene TRBV10-1; D not certain. The CDR3 loop spans 13 amino acids. CDR1 is WNHNN and CDR2 is SYGVQD in the germline V gene (reference sequence). The CDR3 nucleotides are TGCGCCAGCAGTTCCCAGAGAAGAGGCCAGTTGGCCTTC. This codes for CASSSQRRGQLAF.

This rearrangement joins TRBV30 to TRBJ2-3, with 7 bases aligning to TRBD2. The CDR3 spans 14 residues. V was clipped by 3 bases and J by 9 bases; unmatched bases: 12. CDR1 is GTSNPN, CDR2 SVGIG, per germline (reference sequence). The CDR3 nucleotides are TGTGCCTGGAGCTTTGCGGGAGCTCCCGGGACGCAGTATTTT. This gives the protein CAWSFAGAPGTQYF. Drawing the rest from reference TRBV30 and TRBJ2-3, the complete variable domain is SQTIHQWPATLVQPVGSPLSLECTVEGTSNPNLYWYRQAAGRGLQLLFYSVGIGQISSEVPQNLSASRPQDRQFILSSKKLLLSDSGFYLCAWSFAGAPGTQYFGPGTRLTVL.

The rearrangement links TRBV7-9 to TRBJ2-3; no reliable D call. Trimming shortened V by 5 bases and J by 0 bases, and 12 bases separated the two germline ends. The CDR3 loop spans 15 amino acids. Per germline, CDR1 SEHNR and CDR2 FQNEAQ (reference sequence). The CDR3 DNA follows: TGTGCCAGCAGCAACACGGGTTATAGCACAGATACGCAGTATTTT. Encoded protein: CASSNTGYSTDTQYF.